The sequence of this T cell receptor beta chain was determined in a study of identifying expanded T cells in peripheral blood. Study-wide results and limits: Differentially abundant clones: about 1.2 between replicates, approximately 15 at two to three weeks, around 19 at four. Approximately 2-week clone count variance significantly increased as total template count grew.

Collection occurred without any documented infections or immune events in donors. Comments on this clone: The antigen is unknown.

TCRdb keeps only in-frame clones here, not all; method: immunoSEQ multiplex PCR. The sample contains nearly 60,000 clones, around 90% of which appear only once. With 4 bases clipped from V and 3 bases from J, the junction kept 1 base outside the gene matches. This CDR3 region has 14 residues. Germline loops: CDR1 MNHEY, CDR2 SVGAGI. The TCR was taken from a person aged 18 to 70 in good health. The chain has TRBV6-5 and TRBJ1-4, with 8 positions matching TRBD1. The sample taken for sequencing was blood. The CDR3 bases are TGTGCCAGCAGTTTGACAGGGGCTAATGAAAAACTGTTTTTT. Its translation: CASSLTGANEKLFF.